Shown below are 7 T cell receptor beta chains from a single sample sequenced in a study of T cell responses to AZD1222 COVID-19 vaccine. Clones were sequenced by immunoSEQ multiplex PCR, and TCRdb holds only the in-frame ones, with some missing. The sample carries about 110,000 clones, approximately 94% recorded once. Sequencing used peripheral blood, obtained 28 days after the second AZD1222 dose. The receptors were gathered from an adult who received the AZD1222 COVID-19 vaccine.

The V and J genes are TRBV6-5 and TRBJ1-5; 7 positions agree with TRBD1. J gave up 9 bases and V 6 bases, and 11 bases lay outside the gene matches. In germline, CDR1 is MNHEY, CDR2 SVGAGI. The CDR3 runs to 14 residues. The CDR3 DNA follows: TGTGCCAGCAGGGCAGGGGGTGGGGGGAGGCCCCAGCATTTT. Its protein is CASRAGGGGRPQHF.

V gene TRBV9 combines with J gene TRBJ1-1; TRBD1 aligns across 9 bases. J was trimmed by 12 bases and V by 5 bases; bases with no gene match: 11. The germline CDR1 and CDR2 sequences are SGDLS and YYNGEE. The CDR3 sequence is 13 residues long. The CDR3 DNA is TGTGCCAGCAGTACCGGGACAGGGTCTTACTCTTTCTTT. Its protein is CASSTGTGSYSFF.

CDR3: CASSVGGQTTGELFF. CDR3 DNA: TGTGCCAGCAGCGTAGGGGGACAGACTACCGGGGAGCTGTTTTTT. V gene TRBV9 combines with J gene TRBJ2-2; 7 bases map to TRBD1. This CDR3 has 15 amino acids. The germline gives CDR1 SGDLS, CDR2 YYNGEE. V dropped 0 bases and J dropped 5; count of bases not matched to a gene: 4.

The V and J genes are TRBV28 and TRBJ1-3; D remains ambiguous. Trimming shortened V by 5 bases and J by 8 bases, and 10 bases separated the two germline ends. Per germline, CDR1 MDHEN and CDR2 SYDVKM. CDR3 size: 12 residues. CDR3 nucleotide sequence: TGTGCCAGCAGTACACCAGGTGACACCATATATTTT. It translates to CASSTPGDTIYF. Using reference TRBV28 and TRBJ1-3 for the parts outside the CDR3, the full variable domain is DVKVTQSSRYLVKRTGEKVFLECVQDMDHENMFWYRQDPGLGLRLIYFSYDVKMKEKGDIPEGYSVSREKKERFSLILESASTNQTSMYLCASSTPGDTIYFGEGSWLTVV.

The V call is TRBV19, the J call TRBJ1-4, with 10 bases lining up with TRBD1. Germline CDR1 LNHDA, CDR2 SQIVND (reference sequence). Trimming cost V 6 bases and J 8 bases; bases outside gene matches: 3. CDR3 size: 13 residues. The CDR3 nucleotides read TGTGCCAGTAGAAAGGACAGGGGGGAAAAACTGTTTTTT. This translates into CASRKDRGEKLFF.

This sequence joins TRBV27 and TRBJ2-7, with 8 bases aligning to TRBD2. Germline V gives CDR1 MNHEY, CDR2 SMNVEV (reference sequence). Trimming at V came to 5 bases and at J to 4 bases, leaving 7 bases not matched to a gene. This CDR3 spans 14 amino acids. The chain's CDR3 is CASSLSPSGYEQYF. The CDR3 coding sequence is TGTGCCAGCAGTCTCTCACCTAGCGGGTACGAGCAGTACTTC.

The CDR3 DNA is TGCAGCGTTGGTTGGGGGGAAGATCAGCCCCAGCATTTT. Its translation: CSVGWGEDQPQHF. The chain recombines TRBV29-1 with TRBJ1-5, with D maybe TRBD1 (5 bases). From germline, CDR1 is SQVTM and CDR2 ANQGSEA. The CDR3 length is 13 residues. Trimming took 4 bases from V and 5 from J, leaving 12 bases between them. Drawing the rest from reference TRBV29-1 and TRBJ1-5, the complete variable domain is SAVISQKPSRDICQRGTSLTIQCQVDSQVTMMFWYRQQPGQSLTLIATANQGSEATYESGFVIDKFPISRPNLTFSTLTVSNMSPEDSSIYLCSVGWGEDQPQHFGDGTRLSIL.